These 25 T cell receptor beta chains were all obtained from the same sample, sequenced in a study of shared clonotypes between healthy human individuals. Some clones are missing from TCRdb's copy, which holds only in-frame ones; the method was immunoSEQ multiplex PCR. Of about 2.5 million clones listed, about nine tenths are singletons. The sample consisted of naive CD4+ T cells from PBMCs. Subset of the sample: CD45RA+ positively selected. The origin of the receptors is a man younger than 35 in good health. Some clones in this sample may be carry-over from other donors' samples.

The rearrangement joins TRBV9 to TRBJ2-1, with D perhaps given as TRBD1 or TRBD2 (5 bases each). Germline V lookup: CDR1 SGDLS, CDR2 YYNGEE. The CDR3 is 14 residues long. V was pared by 0 bases and J by 10 bases, with 14 bases between. The CDR3 protein is CASSVVPGRDEQFF. DNA for the CDR3: TGTGCCAGCAGCGTAGTCCCGGGACGCGACGAGCAGTTCTTC.

The chain is built from TRBV4-1 and TRBJ2-3, with 8 nucleotides matching TRBD2. Germline loops: CDR1 MGHRA, CDR2 YSYEKL. The CDR3 is 16 residues long. The V gene end was trimmed by 0 bases and the J gene end by 6 bases; junction bases not matched to a gene: 8. Here the CDR3 reads CASSQDQRGSWDTQYF. The DNA for the CDR3 is TGCGCCAGCAGCCAAGACCAGCGGGGGTCCTGGGATACGCAGTATTTT.

The chain has TRBV2 and TRBJ2-3; D might be TRBD2 (5 bases). The germline CDR1 and CDR2 sequences are SNHLY and FYNNEI. The CDR3 is made up of 13 amino acids. Trimming removed 4 bases from V and 5 bases from J, with 10 bases in between. The CDR3 bases are TGTGCCAGCAGTGCGGAGGCCGGAGATACGCAGTATTTT. Protein sequence: CASSAEAGDTQYF. Full variable domain (missing parts from reference TRBV2 and TRBJ2-3): EPEVTQTPSHQVTQMGQEVILRCVPISNHLYFYWYRQILGQKVEFLVSFYNNEISEKSEIFDDQFSVERPDGSNFTLKIRSTKLEDSAMYFCASSAEAGDTQYFGPGTRLTVL.

DNA of the CDR3: TGCGCCAGCAGATTGGGACAGGCATACGCGAACACCGGGGAGCTGTTTTTT. Residues: CASRLGQAYANTGELFF. The chain recombines TRBV10-2 with TRBJ2-2; the match to TRBD1 covers 8 bases. V was pared by 6 bases and J by 0 bases, with 9 bases of the junction left unmatched. This CDR3 spans 17 amino acids. Germline assignment: CDR1 WSHSY and CDR2 SAAADI.

This clone was detected only a few times. CDR3 coding DNA: TGTGCCAGCAGCTCCGGACAGGGGGCTTTTGAAAAACTGTTTTTT. Translating it yields CASSSGQGAFEKLFF. The chain links TRBV7-6 to TRBJ1-4, with 11 bases that match TRBD1. This CDR3 comprises 15 residues. The trim removed 4 bases at V and 7 bases at J, leaving 5 bases unmatched. CDR1 is SGHVS and CDR2 is FNYEAQ in the germline V gene. The entire variable domain, with the rest obtained from reference TRBV7-6 and TRBJ1-4, is as follows: GAGVSQSPRYKVTKRGQDVALRCDPISGHVSLYWYRQALGQGPEFLTYFNYEAQQDKSGLPNDRFSAERPEGSISTLTIQRTEQRDSAMYRCASSSGQGAFEKLFFGSGTQLSVL.

This sequence joins TRBV7-2 and TRBJ2-3; tentative D call: TRBD2 (6 bases). The V gene's germline CDR1 is SGHTA and CDR2 FQGNSA. Deletions cut 3 bases from V and 6 bases from J, with 22 bases between. This CDR3 spans 17 amino acids. CDR3 protein: CASSFRLRVPRGDTQYF. The CDR3 bases are TGTGCCAGCAGCTTCCGATTGCGGGTCCCCCGGGGGGATACGCAGTATTTT. Full variable domain (remainder filled in from reference TRBV7-2 and TRBJ2-3): GAGVSQSPSNKVTEKGKDVELRCDPISGHTALYWYRQSLGQGLEFLIYFQGNSAPDKSGLPSDRFSAERTGGSVSTLTIQRTQQEDSAVYLCASSFRLRVPRGDTQYFGPGTRLTVL.

The V gene is TRBV25-1, the J gene TRBJ2-7; possibly TRBD1 or TRBD2 for D (6 bases each). Germline V CDR1 and CDR2: MGHDK, SYGVNS. CDR3 length: 12 amino acids. Trimming left V 6 bases short and J 6 bases short, with 12 bases between. The CDR3 nucleotides read TGTGCCAGCAGCGTTGGAGGGGGCGAGCAGTACTTC. Protein: CASSVGGGEQYF.

This clone has a single count. This chain uses TRBV5-4 with TRBJ2-1, with 10 bases fitting TRBD2. The CDR3 runs to 17 residues. V was pared by 0 bases and J by 9 bases, with 12 bases of the junction left unmatched. CDR1 is SGHNT and CDR2 is YYREEE in the germline V gene (reference sequence). The CDR3 bases are TGTGCCAGCAGCTTGGGGGGGGGACTAGCGAGTCGTGGTGAGCAGTTCTTC. The encoded protein is CASSLGGGLASRGEQFF.

The J gene is TRBJ2-1, the V gene TRBV29-1, with 12 bases fitting TRBD2. The CDR3 is 16 residues long. Germline V gene sequence: CDR1 SQVTM, CDR2 ANQGSEA. With 5 bases clipped from V and 1 base from J, the junction kept 6 bases outside the gene matches. DNA of the CDR3: TGCAGCGTTCATCGGACTAGCGGGAATTCCTACAATGAGCAGTTCTTC. Amino acids: CSVHRTSGNSYNEQFF.

This chain uses TRBV6-5 with TRBJ2-1; perhaps TRBD2 as D (6 bases). Trimming removed 7 bases at V and 1 base at J, with 11 bases between. There are 14 residues in the CDR3. Germline lookup yields CDR1 MNHEY and CDR2 SVGAGI. CDR3 nucleotides: TGTGCCAGCAATCGGGGGAGGTCCTACAATGAGCAGTTCTTC. This sequence encodes CASNRGRSYNEQFF.

J is TRBJ2-2 and V is TRBV28; D gene ambiguous. Germline CDR1 and CDR2: MDHEN and SYDVKM. Trimming took off 3 bases at V and 2 bases at J, with 7 bases between the two ends. CDR3 length equals 14 residues. The DNA of the CDR3 is TGTGCCAGCAGTTTTGAGGTTAACACCGGGGAGCTGTTTTTT. It codes for CASSFEVNTGELFF.

This chain links TRBV11-2 with TRBJ2-1; unclear D gene. CDR1 SGHAT and CDR2 FQNNGV come from the germline V gene. Trimming cost V 7 bases and J 5 bases, with 12 bases left between them. This CDR3 is built from 13 residues. CDR3 sequence: CASTQYVDNEQFF. The CDR3, as DNA: TGTGCCAGCACCCAATACGTGGACAATGAGCAGTTCTTC. The complete variable domain, with remaining parts taken from reference TRBV11-2 and TRBJ2-1, reads EAGVAQSPRYKIIEKRQSVAFWCNPISGHATLYWYQQILGQGPKLLIQFQNNGVVDDSQLPKDRFSAERLKGVDSTLKIQPAKLEDSAVYLCASTQYVDNEQFFGPGTRLTVL.

This chain joins TRBV5-4 and TRBJ2-3; TRBD1 is a possible D gene (6 bases). Germline V gene data show CDR1 as SGHNT and CDR2 as YYREEE (reference sequence). The V end was cut by 3 bases, the J end by 2 bases, with 16 bases between. The CDR3 length is 16 residues. This chain's CDR3 is CASSSRARGHTDTQYF. In DNA form, the CDR3 reads TGTGCCAGCAGCTCCCGAGCCAGGGGTCACACAGATACGCAGTATTTT.

The V call is TRBV6-1, the J call TRBJ1-2, with 8 bases that match TRBD1. V trimming: 3 bases; J trimming: 4 bases; junction bases outside the gene matches: 7. Germline V CDR1 and CDR2: MNHNS, SASEGT. The CDR3 length is 15 residues. The CDR3 DNA sequence: TGTGCCAGCAGTGAGAATGCAGGGGGCGGCTATGGCTACACCTTC. This encodes CASSENAGGGYGYTF.

V gene TRBV7-3 combines with J gene TRBJ2-4; no clear D gene. Trimming cost V 6 bases and J 5 bases, with 11 bases left between them. The CDR3 runs 13 residues. Germline assignment: CDR1 SGHTA and CDR2 FQGTGA. The CDR3 DNA reads as TGTGCCAGCAGTAGGGCAGGTGAAAACATTCAGTACTTC. Translated: CASSRAGENIQYF.

The chain has TRBV7-9 and TRBJ2-7; TRBD1 matches at 8 bases. The CDR3 length is 15 residues. With 5 bases clipped from V and 2 bases from J, the junction kept 8 bases outside the gene matches. Germline CDR1 SEHNR, CDR2 FQNEAQ (reference sequence). The CDR3 protein is CASSQVPQGAYEQYF. CDR3 nucleotide sequence: TGTGCCAGCAGCCAAGTCCCACAGGGGGCCTACGAGCAGTACTTC.

The chain carries TRBV5-1 and TRBJ2-2; 7 bases align to TRBD1. This CDR3 spans 15 amino acids. The germline V gene has CDR1 SGHRS and CDR2 YFSETQ. The trim removed 5 bases at V and 6 bases at J, leaving 10 bases unmatched. CDR3 sequence (DNA): TGCGCCAGCAGACCGAGACAGGGATCGGCCGGGGAGCTGTTTTTT. Its translation: CASRPRQGSAGELFF.

The gene calls are TRBV28 and TRBJ2-7, with 7 bases that match TRBD2. J gave up 6 bases and V 1 base, and 6 bases lay outside the gene matches. The CDR3 contains 14 residues. Germline lookup yields CDR1 MDHEN and CDR2 SYDVKM. The CDR3 DNA follows: TGTGCCAGCAGTTTATCACTTCCGGGGGGCGAGCAGTACTTC. This translates into CASSLSLPGGEQYF.

V usage is TRBV28 and J usage is TRBJ2-1; D gene unclear. CDR1 is MDHEN, CDR2 SYDVKM, per germline. V was pared by 1 base and J by 7 bases, with 14 bases between. The length of the CDR3 is 15 residues. The CDR3 bases are TGTGCCAGCAGTTTATATGCCGGGCCCAGAAATGAGCAGTTCTTC. Its translation: CASSLYAGPRNEQFF.

This clone was seen a single time. The V and J genes are TRBV9 and TRBJ1-2; 7 nucleotides line up with TRBD1. Trimming cost V 0 bases and J 3 bases; bases outside gene matches: 2. This CDR3 has 14 residues. Looked up from germline, CDR1 is SGDLS and CDR2 is YYNGEE. The CDR3 loop is CASSVVGQDYGYTF. The CDR3 coding sequence is TGTGCCAGCAGCGTAGTCGGACAGGACTATGGCTACACCTTC.

With respect to this clone: At the DNA level, this CDR3 is encoded by other sequences in the same sample as well. The V call is TRBV28, the J call TRBJ1-2; maybe TRBD1 (5 bases). This CDR3 is built from 13 residues. V lost 2 bases to trimming and J lost 3 bases, with 7 bases between them. Germline CDR1 is MDHEN and CDR2 is SYDVKM. The CDR3 sequence is CASSLVGDYGYTF. The CDR3 DNA reads as TGTGCCAGCAGTTTAGTAGGGGACTATGGCTACACCTTC.

The V and J genes are TRBV5-8 and TRBJ2-4, with D unresolved. From germline, CDR1 is SGHTS and CDR2 YDEGEE. Trimming cost V 2 bases and J 0 bases, with 15 bases left between them. The CDR3 is made up of 17 amino acids. DNA for the CDR3: TGTGCCAGCAGCTTAAATGGGGTTGCCATAGCCAAAAACATTCAGTACTTC. It translates to CASSLNGVAIAKNIQYF.

This clone occurred a few times. The chain joins TRBV13 to TRBJ2-1; 10 bases match TRBD1. The CDR3 is 15 residues long. The V segment lost 3 bases and the J segment 9 bases; nucleotides outside the gene matches: 8. CDR1 and CDR2 (germline): PRHDT, FYEKMQ (reference sequence). The CDR3 protein is CASSLPGQGISEQFF. The CDR3 DNA is TGTGCCAGCAGCTTGCCGGGACAGGGGATTTCTGAGCAGTTCTTC.

This clone was seen more than once but under ten times. The chain has TRBV28 and TRBJ1-2; D unclear. This CDR3 contains 10 residues. The germline V gene has CDR1 MDHEN and CDR2 SYDVKM. With 6 bases removed from V and 2 bases from J, the gap between germline ends came to 1 base. The CDR3 DNA reads TGTGCCAGCAGGAACTATGGCTACACCTTC. It codes for CASRNYGYTF.

The chain uses TRBV6-1 and TRBJ2-7, with 7 nucleotides matching TRBD1. This CDR3 spans 13 amino acids. Unmatched junction bases numbered 11, after V lost 3 bases and J lost 12 bases. Per the germline V gene, CDR1 is MNHNS and CDR2 is SASEGT. The CDR3 spells CASSEESRRQGYF. For the CDR3, the DNA is TGTGCCAGCAGTGAGGAATCTCGGCGACAGGGGTACTTC.